This T cell receptor beta chain was identified in a study of T cell repertoires in cytomegalovirus infection (dated by TCRdb to the late 2010s). The study in broad terms: Donor HLA type was relevant to the analysis, as public TCR beta signatures indicated carriage of CMV infection together with the matching HLA type. What the study reported, not specific to this receptor: The ex vivo response was dominated by HLA-C-restricted CMV-specific TCR beta clonotypes, and the single most frequent clonotype in two of eight donors was supplied by these HLA-C-restricted clonotypes. Carriers of CMV infection plus the relevant HLA type were discriminated by the cumulative frequency of public TCR beta family members in the study cohort and in an independent approximately 340-donor cohort.

This clonotype has ten or more counts. Its antigen target is currently unknown. No clone much larger than this one lies a single base away; base qualities are absent. V loses 0 bases at its end and J loses 1 base; junction bases beyond the gene matches: 5. CDR1 and CDR2 were assigned from the germline V gene as LGHNA and YNFKEQ. The CDR3 sequence holds 17 residues, the cysteine and phenylalanine included. Only CDR3 DNA remains: 51 bases, in frame from the first base. Reads for this sample came from an Illumina HiSeq 1500. The public sequencing data were trimmed at Q25 with fastp and processed into clonotypes with MiXCR by TCRdb, which kept only in-frame beta chains. Duplicate CDR3 protein sequences are folded into a single record with the most common DNA and genes. The sample table shows around 260,000 distinct CDR3 sequences, and around 8.7% are seen once. Together, the top ten hold roughly 16% of the sample.

The TCR sequence derives from a human donor in good health (CMV status not recorded). Some clones in this sample may be carry-over from other donors' samples. The V gene is TRBV4-2 and the J gene is TRBJ2-5; the central 10 bases match TRBD2. The sample taken for sequencing was PBMCs. The CDR3 region reads CASSQDPSGGGQETQYF. At the DNA level, the sequence is TGTGCCAGCAGCCAAGACCCCAGCGGGGGGGGCCAAGAGACCCAGTACTTC.